These 30 T cell receptor beta chains were sequenced from one sample in a study of blood T cell repertoires in COVID-19. Clones were sequenced by immunoSEQ multiplex PCR, and TCRdb holds only the in-frame ones, with some missing. Found here are 250,000 or so clones, roughly nine tenths of them singletons; the top ten hold 6.2%. Sequenced input: peripheral blood. Source of these receptors: a man aged 60 to 69 with acute or convalescent COVID-19.

This chain connects TRBV4-3 to TRBJ2-2; TRBD2 aligns across 9 bases. Germline V gene data show CDR1 as LGHNA and CDR2 as YSLEER. The ends lost 0 bases at V and 4 bases at J; junction bases unmatched: 6. This CDR3 spans 17 amino acids. The CDR3 nucleotides read TGCGCCAGCAGCCAAGATCTGCGGACTAGCGTCACCGGGGAGCTGTTTTTT. This translates into CASSQDLRTSVTGELFF.

This clone was detected once. This sequence joins TRBV9 and TRBJ2-2; 12 nucleotides align to TRBD2. CDR1 is SGDLS and CDR2 is YYNGEE in the germline V gene. CDR3 length: 16 residues. J lost 4 bases, V lost 4 bases, and 5 bases had no gene match. The CDR3, as DNA: TGTGCCAGCAGCTCGGGACTAGCGGGTACCACCGGGGAGCTGTTTTTT. Its translation is CASSSGLAGTTGELFF.

This chain links TRBV28 with TRBJ1-2, with 7 bases matching TRBD1. The CDR3 length is 16 residues. With 4 bases clipped from V and 4 bases from J, the junction kept 12 bases outside the gene matches. Germline V gene data show CDR1 as MDHEN and CDR2 as SYDVKM. This CDR3 reads CASSSTIGQAPYGYTF. The CDR3, as DNA: TGTGCCAGCAGTTCGACCATAGGACAGGCTCCCTATGGCTACACCTTC.

This chain connects TRBV6-5 to TRBJ1-5, with a possible D match to TRBD1 (5 bases). The V gene's germline CDR1 is MNHEY and CDR2 SVGAGI. Trimming removed 6 bases at V and 6 bases at J, with 18 bases between. This CDR3 has 15 amino acids. CDR3 residues: CASSPVGVGSQPQHF. The CDR3 DNA reads as TGTGCCAGCAGCCCCGTGGGGGTCGGGAGTCAGCCCCAGCATTTT.

The chain joins TRBV5-1 to TRBJ1-2, with unresolved D. There are 13 residues in the CDR3. The V gene lost 4 bases and the J gene lost 1 base, with 8 bases spanning the gap. Germline CDR1 reads SGHRS; CDR2 reads YFSETQ. The CDR3 DNA follows: TGCGCCAGCAGCCCACAGTATAACTATGGCTACACCTTC. Translation gives CASSPQYNYGYTF.

This clone was seen only once. V and J are TRBV28 and TRBJ1-1; 10 positions agree with TRBD1. The V segment lost 8 bases and the J segment 0 bases; nucleotides outside the gene matches: 12. This CDR3 comprises 17 residues. CDR1 and CDR2 from the germline V gene are MDHEN and SYDVKM. The CDR3 sequence: CASAPAGTGVMNTEAFF. CDR3 nucleotides: TGTGCCAGCGCGCCAGCCGGGACAGGGGTCATGAACACTGAAGCTTTCTTT.

The V and J genes are TRBV6-1 and TRBJ1-2; 8 bases are a match to TRBD1. This CDR3 spans 15 amino acids. V shed 2 bases and J 0 bases; nucleotides not matched to a gene: 2. Germline CDR1 MNHNS, CDR2 SASEGT. DNA for the CDR3: TGTGCCAGCAGTGAATGGACAGGGTCTAACTATGGCTACACCTTC. This gives the protein CASSEWTGSNYGYTF.

The genes are TRBV9 and TRBJ2-3, with TRBD2 identical over 14 bases. The CDR3 is 16 amino acids. Trimming took 4 bases from V and 6 from J; bases not matched to a gene: 7. The V gene's germline CDR1 is SGDLS and CDR2 YYNGEE. This CDR3 reads CASSPGTSGGRDTQYF. In nucleotides, the CDR3 is TGTGCCAGCAGCCCCGGGACTAGCGGGGGAAGGGATACGCAGTATTTT.

This chain connects TRBV6-9 to TRBJ2-7, with TRBD1 identical over 8 bases. The CDR3 is 14 amino acids. Germline values: CDR1 MNHGY, CDR2 SVAAGI. With V trimmed by 8 bases and J by 3 bases, 9 bases remained unmatched. The CDR3 sequence is CASLQGGAFYEQYF. In DNA form, the CDR3 reads TGTGCCAGCTTACAGGGGGGCGCCTTCTACGAGCAGTACTTC.

The chain carries TRBV14 and TRBJ2-7; 9 bases align to TRBD1. This CDR3 has 17 amino acids. After removal of 1 base from V and 6 bases from J, the junction contained 13 bases not matched to a gene. In germline, CDR1 is SGHDN, CDR2 FVKESK. CDR3 sequence reads: CASSQVRPGTGIFEQYF. The CDR3 region has the DNA TGTGCCAGCAGCCAAGTCCGGCCAGGGACAGGGATTTTCGAGCAGTACTTC.

This rearrangement joins TRBV7-9 to TRBJ2-1, with D hard to call. Germline loops: CDR1 SEHNR, CDR2 FQNEAQ (reference sequence). This CDR3 has 14 residues. The germline V and J ends were trimmed by 0 bases and 7 bases, with 10 bases remaining between them. The CDR3 sequence is CASSLAQNSNEQFF. DNA of the CDR3: TGTGCCAGCAGCTTAGCGCAGAACAGTAATGAGCAGTTCTTC.

The V gene is TRBV29-1, the J gene TRBJ1-2; D is undetermined. Per germline, CDR1 SQVTM and CDR2 ANQGSEA. The CDR3 contains 13 residues. V lost 2 bases and J lost 4, with 11 bases in between. DNA of the CDR3: TGCAGCGTTGAACCCCTGAGTGGCTATGGCTACACCTTC. It translates to CSVEPLSGYGYTF.

The rearrangement uses TRBV7-3 and TRBJ2-5; TRBD1 is a possible D gene (6 bases). The V gene's germline CDR1 is SGHTA and CDR2 FQGTGA. V lost 5 bases and J 0 bases, leaving 7 bases between the germline ends. The CDR3 consists of 13 residues. CDR3 sequence: CASSRGYQETQYF. The DNA of the CDR3 is TGTGCCAGCAGCAGGGGGTACCAAGAGACCCAGTACTTC.

The chain uses TRBV7-8 and TRBJ2-2; 13 nucleotides align to TRBD2. Germline CDR1 and CDR2: SGHVS and FQNEAQ. V lost 2 bases to trimming and J lost 4 bases; unmatched junction nucleotides: 4. The CDR3 totals 17 residues. This chain's CDR3 is CASSLIRLAGGTGELFF. CDR3 DNA sequence: TGTGCCAGCAGCTTAATACGACTAGCGGGAGGCACCGGGGAGCTGTTTTTT. Complete variable domain (other parts from reference TRBV7-8 and TRBJ2-2): GAGVSQSPRYKVAKRGQDVALRCDPISGHVSLFWYQQALGQGPEFLTYFQNEAQLDKSGLPSDRFFAERPEGSVSTLKIQRTQQEDSAVYLCASSLIRLAGGTGELFFGEGSRLTVL.

The chain is built from TRBV4-1 and TRBJ2-7; 9 nucleotides agree with TRBD2. This CDR3 comprises 15 residues. Germline-derived CDR1 and CDR2 are MGHRA and YSYEKL. With 0 bases clipped from V and 5 bases from J, the junction kept 5 bases outside the gene matches. Here the CDR3 reads CASSQEWREGHEQYF. The DNA of the CDR3 is TGCGCCAGCAGCCAAGAATGGCGGGAGGGCCACGAGCAGTACTTC.

V and J are TRBV5-1 and TRBJ1-6, with TRBD1 matching over 9 bases. V dropped 4 bases and J dropped 10; count of bases not matched to a gene: 15. The CDR3 has 17 amino acids. The V gene's germline CDR1 is SGHRS and CDR2 YFSETQ. In DNA form, the CDR3 reads TGCGCCAGCAGCCCCTACAGTAGGGGACAGGGAGAATCACCCCTCCACTTT. Its translation: CASSPYSRGQGESPLHF.

The chain couples TRBV2 to TRBJ2-5; 12 nucleotides align to TRBD1. The V segment lost 8 bases and the J segment 5 bases; nucleotides outside the gene matches: 9. CDR1 is SNHLY and CDR2 is FYNNEI in the germline V gene. The CDR3 has 15 residues. CDR3 sequence reads: CASSGQGARGETQYF. The DNA of the CDR3 is TGTGCCAGCTCGGGACAGGGGGCGCGTGGGGAGACCCAGTACTTC. The full variable domain, completed using reference TRBV2 and TRBJ2-5, is EPEVTQTPSHQVTQMGQEVILRCVPISNHLYFYWYRQILGQKVEFLVSFYNNEISEKSEIFDDQFSVERPDGSNFTLKIRSTKLEDSAMYFCASSGQGARGETQYFGPGTRLLVL.

J is TRBJ2-7 and V is TRBV6-5; tentatively, D is TRBD2 (6 bases). The CDR3 runs to 14 residues. The ends were cut back, 2 bases at V and 4 bases at J, with 12 bases in the middle. Germline CDR1 is MNHEY and CDR2 is SVGAGI. CDR3 sequence: CASSYGPGRYEQYF. The DNA of the CDR3 is TGTGCCAGCAGTTACGGTCCGGGGAGGTACGAGCAGTACTTC.

The V and J genes are TRBV6-5 and TRBJ1-4; unclear D gene. V was pared by 0 bases and J by 5 bases, with 7 bases between. The germline V gene encodes CDR1 MNHEY and CDR2 SVGAGI. The CDR3 runs 14 residues. CDR3 DNA sequence: TGTGCCAGCAGTTACTCGAGAGCAAATGAAAAACTGTTTTTT. Translated: CASSYSRANEKLFF.

The J gene is TRBJ1-2, the V gene TRBV7-9; tentatively, D is TRBD1 (6 bases). V lost 3 bases and J 6 bases, leaving 11 bases between the germline ends. Germline V gene sequence: CDR1 SEHNR, CDR2 FQNEAQ (reference sequence). The CDR3 contains 13 residues. CDR3 loop: CASSLDRSDGYTF. The CDR3 nucleotides read TGTGCCAGCAGCTTGGACAGATCGGATGGCTACACCTTC. Full variable domain (remainder filled in from reference TRBV7-9 and TRBJ1-2): DTGVSQNPRHKITKRGQNVTFRCDPISEHNRLYWYRQTLGQGPEFLTYFQNEAQLEKSRLLSDRFSAERPKGSFSTLEIQRTEQGDSAMYLCASSLDRSDGYTFGSGTRLTVV.

This chain joins TRBV7-2 and TRBJ2-2; 7 positions agree with TRBD1. The germline CDR1 and CDR2 sequences are SGHTA and FQGNSA. The CDR3 extends over 15 amino acids. With V trimmed by 6 bases and J by 4 bases, 8 bases remained unmatched. The CDR3 DNA reads TGTGCCAGCAGACCAACGACAGGGCGCACCGGGGAGCTGTTTTTT. It translates to CASRPTTGRTGELFF.

The chain couples TRBV2 to TRBJ1-2, with 7 bases fitting TRBD1. This CDR3 contains 15 residues. Germline V CDR1 and CDR2: SNHLY, FYNNEI. V trimming: 6 bases; J trimming: 2 bases; junction bases outside the gene matches: 9. In DNA form, the CDR3 reads TGTGCCAGCAGGGTGACAGGGTCGTACAACTATGGCTACACCTTC. It encodes CASRVTGSYNYGYTF.

Turning to this clone: The germline gene is not matched at one end of the junction; a read error may be the cause. The genes are TRBV11-3 and TRBJ2-7; D may be TRBD2 (6 bases). CDR3 length: 11 amino acids. Germline assignment: CDR1 SGHNT and CDR2 YENEEA. The CDR3 nucleotides are TGTGCCAGCAGCACTAGCCGGACACGGCCCTTC. It encodes CASSTSRTRPF.

In nucleotides, the CDR3 is TGTGCCAGCAGCGTTCAGGGGCAGAACACTGAAGCTTTCTTT. This encodes CASSVQGQNTEAFF. The chain combines TRBV9 with TRBJ1-1, with a weak D call TRBD1 (6 bases). The CDR3 has 14 amino acids. Trimming removed 2 bases from V and 1 base from J, with 9 bases in between. Germline V gene lookup returns CDR1 SGDLS and CDR2 YYNGEE.

The CDR3 loop is CASSPGRGTASNQPQHF. As DNA, the CDR3 is TGTGCCAGCAGCCCCGGTAGAGGGACAGCTAGCAATCAGCCCCAGCATTTT. The J gene is TRBJ1-5, the V gene TRBV7-9; TRBD1 agrees at 7 bases. J was trimmed by 0 bases and V by 5 bases; bases with no gene match: 10. The CDR3 runs to 17 residues. In germline, CDR1 is SEHNR, CDR2 FQNEAQ (reference sequence).

The chain has TRBV30 and TRBJ2-5; D perhaps matches TRBD1 (5 bases). V was pared by 8 bases and J by 5 bases, with 15 bases between. The CDR3 loop spans 12 amino acids. Germline assignment: CDR1 GTSNPN and CDR2 SVGIG (reference sequence). The chain's CDR3 is CAGHPPGETQYF. In nucleotides, the CDR3 is TGTGCCGGGCACCCCCCAGGGGAGACCCAGTACTTC.

The rearrangement uses TRBV5-1 and TRBJ2-2; weak D call: TRBD1 (6 bases). The CDR3 runs to 14 residues. The germline V gene has CDR1 SGHRS and CDR2 YFSETQ. V lost 3 bases, J lost 5 bases, and 11 bases lay in between. The CDR3 loop is CASSSTGWTGELFF. CDR3 in DNA: TGCGCCAGCAGCTCTACAGGGTGGACCGGGGAGCTGTTTTTT.

The gene calls are TRBV11-3 and TRBJ2-3; 7 bases fit TRBD1. Trimming removed 4 bases from V and 2 bases from J; junction bases left unmatched: 3. The CDR3 length is 14 residues. The germline gives CDR1 SGHNT, CDR2 YENEEA. CDR3 sequence reads: CASSSGQATDTQYF. Here the CDR3 DNA reads TGTGCCAGCAGCTCCGGACAGGCCACAGATACGCAGTATTTT.

This sequence joins TRBV7-9 and TRBJ1-1; weak D call: TRBD1 (5 bases). The CDR3 spans 17 residues. Trimming removed 0 bases at V and 3 bases at J, with 17 bases between. CDR1 and CDR2 (germline): SEHNR, FQNEAQ (reference sequence). Written as DNA, the CDR3 is TGTGCCAGCAGCTTAGCGGGGGGAGGTATATTGGACACTGAAGCTTTCTTT. Translating gives CASSLAGGGILDTEAFF.

The rearrangement joins TRBV27 to TRBJ1-6; TRBD1 is a possible D gene (6 bases). The CDR3 totals 16 residues. With 5 bases removed from V and 6 bases from J, the gap between germline ends came to 17 bases. The germline V gene encodes CDR1 MNHEY and CDR2 SMNVEV (reference sequence). This CDR3 is CASSANPGTPNSPLHF. The DNA of the CDR3 is TGTGCCAGCAGTGCCAATCCCGGGACACCTAATTCACCCCTCCACTTT.